A single sample is the source of the 22 T cell receptor beta chains below, sequenced in a study of blood T cell repertoires in COVID-19. Libraries were prepared by immunoSEQ multiplex PCR; TCRdb keeps only in-frame clonotypes and omits some of them. The sample records more than 250,000 clones, 65% to 85% being singletons. Sequencing was done on a sample of peripheral blood. The source of these receptors is a woman in her forties or fifties with acute or convalescent COVID-19.

This sequence joins TRBV7-8 and TRBJ1-5; D is unclear. The CDR3 is made up of 15 amino acids. CDR1 is SGHVS, CDR2 FQNEAQ, per germline. V was pared by 5 bases and J by 0 bases, with 11 bases between. The CDR3 bases are TGTGCCAGCAGCCGCCGGGATTATAGCAATCAGCCCCAGCATTTT. It encodes CASSRRDYSNQPQHF.

The chain couples TRBV12-3 or TRBV12-4 to TRBJ1-1; D is ambiguous. Trimming shortened V by 6 bases and J by 1 base, and 6 bases separated the two germline ends. The CDR3 is 12 residues long. The CDR3 sequence: CASRYRNTEAFF. CDR3 nucleotide sequence: TGTGCCAGCAGATACAGGAACACTGAAGCTTTCTTT.

The V call is TRBV4-3, the J call TRBJ1-4; tentative D call: TRBD1 (6 bases). V was shortened by 4 bases and J by 3 bases, with 12 bases between the two germline ends. CDR1 is LGHNA, CDR2 YSLEER, per germline. The length of the CDR3 is 15 residues. The CDR3 is CASSLRQASNEKLFF. CDR3 coding DNA: TGCGCCAGCAGCCTAAGACAGGCTTCTAATGAAAAACTGTTTTTT.

This clone appeared a few times. The chain recombines TRBV6-5 with TRBJ2-7; 7 bases fit TRBD2. The V segment lost 7 bases and the J segment 2 bases; nucleotides outside the gene matches: 11. Germline V gene data show CDR1 as MNHEY and CDR2 as SVGAGI. This CDR3 has 15 residues. CDR3 bases: TGTGCCAGCAACCACCGGGGAGGGGACCCCTACGAGCAGTACGTC. It encodes CASNHRGGDPYEQYV.

This sequence joins TRBV14 and TRBJ2-7; TRBD1 matches 8 bases. V was pared by 4 bases and J by 2 bases, with 4 bases of the junction left unmatched. Per the germline V gene, CDR1 is SGHDN and CDR2 is FVKESK. The CDR3 extends over 14 amino acids. DNA of the CDR3: TGTGCCAGCAGCCGGGACAGGATTACCTACGAGCAGTACGTC. Translating gives CASSRDRITYEQYV.

The J gene is TRBJ1-5, the V gene TRBV27; TRBD1 is a possible D gene (6 bases). CDR3 size: 14 residues. Germline V gives CDR1 MNHEY, CDR2 SMNVEV (reference sequence). Trimming shortened V by 2 bases and J by 8 bases, and 13 bases separated the two germline ends. The CDR3 loop reads CASSLDPYREPQHF. CDR3 in DNA: TGTGCCAGCAGTTTAGACCCCTACAGGGAGCCCCAGCATTTT.

The J gene is TRBJ1-2, the V gene TRBV6-2 or TRBV6-3, with a possible D match to TRBD1 (5 bases). The ends were cut back, 3 bases at V and 4 bases at J, with 15 bases in the middle. CDR1 and CDR2 from the germline V gene are MNHEY and SVGEGT. CDR3 length equals 15 residues. The CDR3 nucleotides are TGTGCCAGCAGTTATCGGTCCGCGGGGGTCTATGGCTACACCTTC. This sequence encodes CASSYRSAGVYGYTF.

The V and J genes are TRBV6-2 or TRBV6-3 and TRBJ1-4, with unresolved D. Trimming pared 0 bases from V and 0 bases from J, leaving 8 bases between. The CDR3 runs 16 residues. CDR1 and CDR2 (germline): MNHEY, SVGEGT. The CDR3 loop is CASSYSATATNEKLFF. In DNA, the CDR3 is TGTGCCAGCAGTTACTCAGCGACCGCAACTAATGAAAAACTGTTTTTT.

The gene calls are TRBV11-2 and TRBJ2-5, with 11 bases lining up with TRBD2. With 3 bases clipped from V and 4 bases from J, the junction kept 4 bases outside the gene matches. This CDR3 contains 15 residues. Germline V gene data show CDR1 as SGHAT and CDR2 as FQNNGV. The CDR3 nucleotides read TGTGCCAGCAGCTTGGGTCTAGCGGGGGGAGAGACCCAGTACTTC. It translates to CASSLGLAGGETQYF.

This chain links TRBV6-5 with TRBJ1-6; tentative D call: TRBD1 (5 bases). Per germline, CDR1 MNHEY and CDR2 SVGAGI. The V and J ends lost 0 bases and 10 bases respectively, with 10 bases between them. CDR3 length: 14 residues. The CDR3 DNA sequence: TGTGCCAGCAGTTACTCAGGGGCTGAATCACCCCTCCACTTT. As protein: CASSYSGAESPLHF.

The chain has TRBV4-1 and TRBJ1-2, with a tentative D call TRBD1 (5 bases). The CDR3 contains 16 residues. V was trimmed by 0 bases and J by 2 bases, leaving 13 bases between them. Germline CDR1 and CDR2: MGHRA and YSYEKL. DNA of the CDR3: TGCGCCAGCAGCCAAGATGCCCAGGGCCTCAACTATGGCTACACCTTC. This sequence encodes CASSQDAQGLNYGYTF.

The J gene is TRBJ2-7, the V gene TRBV7-2; D perhaps matches TRBD2 (6 bases). CDR1 is SGHTA and CDR2 is FQGNSA in the germline V gene. This CDR3 contains 19 residues. The V and J ends lost 4 bases and 0 bases respectively, with 25 bases between them. The CDR3 DNA reads TGTGCCAGCAGCTCCACCCGACCGAGAGCGGGTGGTCCCTCCTACGAGCAGTACTTC. Its protein product is CASSSTRPRAGGPSYEQYF.

This chain uses TRBV3-1 (or the pseudogene TRBV3-2) with TRBJ2-3; 7 nucleotides line up with TRBD2. This CDR3 has 15 residues. V trimming: 4 bases; J trimming: 5 bases; junction bases outside the gene matches: 9. CDR1 LGHDT and CDR2 YNNKEL come from the germline V gene (reference sequence). CDR3 loop: CASSLREAWGDTQYF. In nucleotides, the CDR3 is TGTGCCAGCAGCCTTCGGGAGGCCTGGGGAGATACGCAGTATTTT.

There are a few counts of this clone. V gene TRBV29-1 combines with J gene TRBJ1-4; D not resolved. V was shortened by 7 bases and J by 4 bases, with 13 bases between the two germline ends. Germline values: CDR1 SQVTM, CDR2 ANQGSEA. This CDR3 spans 13 amino acids. As DNA, the CDR3 is TGCAGCGGCAGGACGGGATTTAATGAAAAACTGTTTTTT. Protein sequence: CSGRTGFNEKLFF.

This clone has a single count. This chain connects TRBV7-3 to TRBJ2-1, with D hard to call. Per the germline V gene, CDR1 is SGHTA and CDR2 is FQGTGA. Trimming took off 4 bases at V and 10 bases at J, with 8 bases between the two ends. The CDR3 has 11 amino acids. The DNA for the CDR3 is TGTGCCAGCAGCTCCTCCGGGGAGCAGTTCTTC. Protein sequence: CASSSSGEQFF.

The genes are TRBV9 and TRBJ1-5; tentative D call: TRBD1 (5 bases). This CDR3 region has 14 residues. The V end lost 4 bases, the J end lost 2 bases, and 10 bases lay between the germline ends. Germline V gene sequence: CDR1 SGDLS, CDR2 YYNGEE. For the CDR3, the DNA is TGTGCCAGCAGCCCTGGGGGGGGCAATCAGCCCCAGCATTTT. Its protein is CASSPGGGNQPQHF. The full variable domain, completed using reference TRBV9 and TRBJ1-5, is DSGVTQTPKHLITATGQRVTLRCSPRSGDLSVYWYQQSLDQGLQFLIQYYNGEERAKGNILERFSAQQFPDLHSELNLSSLELGDSALYFCASSPGGGNQPQHFGDGTRLSIL.

The V call is TRBV11-3, the J call TRBJ2-2, with D possibly matching TRBD2 (6 bases). The germline V and J ends were trimmed by 5 bases and 5 bases, with 12 bases remaining between them. Germline V gene lookup returns CDR1 SGHNT and CDR2 YENEEA. The CDR3 sequence is 14 residues long. The CDR3 bases are TGTGCCAGCAGCGTCGGGACTGGGACCGGGGAGCTGTTTTTT. Protein sequence: CASSVGTGTGELFF.

The chain recombines TRBV10-2 with TRBJ1-5, with D unclear. The V end was cut by 5 bases, the J end by 6 bases, with 8 bases between. The CDR3 spans 12 residues. Germline-derived CDR1 and CDR2 are WSHSY and SAAADI. The CDR3 loop reads CASSPHGQPQHF. As DNA, the CDR3 is TGCGCCAGCAGTCCCCACGGTCAGCCCCAGCATTTT.

About this clone itself: A read error may be the cause here, since a much bigger clone is one base away. The chain combines TRBV7-2 with TRBJ2-5; 7 bases line up with TRBD1. Per germline, CDR1 SGHTA and CDR2 FQGNSA. This CDR3 spans 13 amino acids. V was pared by 3 bases and J by 3 bases, with 1 base of the junction left unmatched. The CDR3 here is CASSFDREETQYF. CDR3 DNA sequence: TGTGCCAGCAGCTTTGACAGGGAAGAGACCCAGTACTTC.

The chain carries TRBV7-2 and TRBJ2-2; a weak D match, TRBD1 (6 bases). From germline, CDR1 is SGHTA and CDR2 FQGNSA. Trimming took off 4 bases at V and 2 bases at J, with 8 bases between the two ends. The CDR3 is 14 residues long. This CDR3 is CASSSDSNTGELFF. In DNA form, the CDR3 reads TGTGCCAGCAGCTCGGACAGTAACACCGGGGAGCTGTTTTTT.

V usage is TRBV30 and J usage is TRBJ2-7, with 11 bases lining up with TRBD1. With 3 bases clipped from V and 1 base from J, the junction kept 2 bases outside the gene matches. Germline V gene sequence: CDR1 GTSNPN, CDR2 SVGIG (reference sequence). CDR3 size: 14 residues. This chain's CDR3 is CAWSGTGGSYEQYV. CDR3 sequence (DNA): TGTGCCTGGAGCGGGACAGGGGGTTCCTACGAGCAGTACGTC.

This clone was seen only once. The J gene is TRBJ2-1, the V gene TRBV10-3; 7 bases map to TRBD2. This CDR3 has 15 amino acids. In germline, CDR1 is ENHRY, CDR2 SYGVKD. The ends lost 4 bases at V and 5 bases at J; junction bases unmatched: 8. The chain's CDR3 is CAISAPSRGDNEQFF. CDR3 in DNA: TGTGCCATCAGTGCGCCCAGTCGGGGGGACAATGAGCAGTTCTTC.